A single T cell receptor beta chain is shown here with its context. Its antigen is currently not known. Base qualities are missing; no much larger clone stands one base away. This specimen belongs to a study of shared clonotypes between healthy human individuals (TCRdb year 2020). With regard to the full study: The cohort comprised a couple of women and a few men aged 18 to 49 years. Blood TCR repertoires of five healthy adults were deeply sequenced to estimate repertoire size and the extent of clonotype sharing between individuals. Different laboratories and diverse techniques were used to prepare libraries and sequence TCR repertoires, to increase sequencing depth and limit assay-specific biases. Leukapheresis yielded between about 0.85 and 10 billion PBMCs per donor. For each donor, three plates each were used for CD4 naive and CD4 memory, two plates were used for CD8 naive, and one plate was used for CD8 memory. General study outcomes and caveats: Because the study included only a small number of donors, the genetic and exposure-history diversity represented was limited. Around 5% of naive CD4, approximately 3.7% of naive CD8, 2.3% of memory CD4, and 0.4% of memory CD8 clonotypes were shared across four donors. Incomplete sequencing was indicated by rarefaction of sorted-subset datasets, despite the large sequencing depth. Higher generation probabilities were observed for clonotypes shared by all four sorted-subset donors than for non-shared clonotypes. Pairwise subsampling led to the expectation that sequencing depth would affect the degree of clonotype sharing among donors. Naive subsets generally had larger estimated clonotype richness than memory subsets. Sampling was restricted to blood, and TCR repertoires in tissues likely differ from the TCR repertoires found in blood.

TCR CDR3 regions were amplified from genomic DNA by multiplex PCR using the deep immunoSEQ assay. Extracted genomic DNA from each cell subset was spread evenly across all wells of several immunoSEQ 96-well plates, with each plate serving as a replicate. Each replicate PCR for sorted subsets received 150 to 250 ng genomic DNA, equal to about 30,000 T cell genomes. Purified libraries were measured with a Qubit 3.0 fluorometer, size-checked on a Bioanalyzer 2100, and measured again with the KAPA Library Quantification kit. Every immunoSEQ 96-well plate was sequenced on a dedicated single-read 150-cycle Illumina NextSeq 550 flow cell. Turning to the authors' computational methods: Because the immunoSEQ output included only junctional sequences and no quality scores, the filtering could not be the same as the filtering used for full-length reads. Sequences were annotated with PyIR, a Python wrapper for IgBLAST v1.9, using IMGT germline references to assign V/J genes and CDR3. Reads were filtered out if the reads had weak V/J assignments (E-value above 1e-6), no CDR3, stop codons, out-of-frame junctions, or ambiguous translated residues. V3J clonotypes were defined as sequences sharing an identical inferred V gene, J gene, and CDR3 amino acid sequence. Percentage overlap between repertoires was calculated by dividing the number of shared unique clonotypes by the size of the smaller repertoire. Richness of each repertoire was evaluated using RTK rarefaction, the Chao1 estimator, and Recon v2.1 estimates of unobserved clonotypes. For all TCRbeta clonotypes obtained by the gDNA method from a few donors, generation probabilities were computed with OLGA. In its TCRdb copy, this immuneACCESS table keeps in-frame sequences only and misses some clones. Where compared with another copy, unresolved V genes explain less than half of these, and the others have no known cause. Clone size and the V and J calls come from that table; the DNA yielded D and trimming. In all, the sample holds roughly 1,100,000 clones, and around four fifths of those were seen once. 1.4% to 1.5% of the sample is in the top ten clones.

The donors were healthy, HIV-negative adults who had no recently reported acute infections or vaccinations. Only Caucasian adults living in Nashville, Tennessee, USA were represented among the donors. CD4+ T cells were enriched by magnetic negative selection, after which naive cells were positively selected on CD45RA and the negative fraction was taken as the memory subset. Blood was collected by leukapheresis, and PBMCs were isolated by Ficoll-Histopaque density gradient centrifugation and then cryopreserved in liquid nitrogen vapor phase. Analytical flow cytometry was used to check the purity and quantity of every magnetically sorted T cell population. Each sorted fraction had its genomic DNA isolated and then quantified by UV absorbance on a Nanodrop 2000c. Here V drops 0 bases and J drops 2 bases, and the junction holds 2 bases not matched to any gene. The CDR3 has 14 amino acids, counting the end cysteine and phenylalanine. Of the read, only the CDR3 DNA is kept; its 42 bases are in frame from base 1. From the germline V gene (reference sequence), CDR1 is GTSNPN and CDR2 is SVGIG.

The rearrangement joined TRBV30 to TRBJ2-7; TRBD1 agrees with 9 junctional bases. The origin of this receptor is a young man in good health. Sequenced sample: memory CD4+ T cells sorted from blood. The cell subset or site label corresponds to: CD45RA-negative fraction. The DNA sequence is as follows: TGTGCCTGGAGTGTCAGGACAGGGGCCTACGAGCAGTACTTC. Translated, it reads CAWSVRTGAYEQYF. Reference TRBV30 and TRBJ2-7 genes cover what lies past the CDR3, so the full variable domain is SQTIHQWPATLVQPVGSPLSLECTVEGTSNPNLYWYRQAAGRGLQLLFYSVGIGQISSEVPQNLSASRPQDRQFILSSKKLLLSDSGFYLCAWSVRTGAYEQYFGPGTRLTVT.